This TCR beta chain came from a study of T cells in localized non-small cell lung cancer. TCRdb's copy holds only in-frame clones and misses some; the assay was immunoSEQ multiplex PCR. This sample has tens of thousands of clones; 70% to 90% occur once, and the top ten carry 7% to 9%. With V trimmed by 0 bases and J by 1 base, 3 bases remained unmatched. From germline, CDR1 is MNHNY and CDR2 SVGAGI (reference sequence). This CDR3 is built from 15 residues. The receptor was derived from a woman between 18 and 50 years old with stage III lung adenocarcinoma. The sequences come from peripheral blood, collected before any cancer treatment. The chain employs TRBV6-6 and TRBJ2-7, with 7 bases identical to TRBD1. The CDR3 is CASSYSGTASYEQYF. CDR3 DNA: TGTGCCAGCAGTTACTCCGGGACAGCTTCCTACGAGCAGTACTTC.